A single T cell receptor (beta chain) is shown here with its context. The CDR3 totals 15 residues. Germline CDR1 SEHNR, CDR2 FQNEAQ (reference sequence). With V trimmed by 5 bases and J by 1 base, 6 bases remained unmatched. This entry comes from a study of T cell responses to AZD1222 COVID-19 vaccine. Produced via immunoSEQ multiplex PCR; TCRdb's table is partial and in-frame only. The sample records around 130,000 clones, 90% to 95% being singletons. The sequencing here drew on peripheral blood, taken on day 0 of AZD1222 vaccination. The rearrangement joins TRBV7-9 to TRBJ1-2; 8 nucleotides align to TRBD1. This receptor was taken from an adult in good health. This CDR3 reads CASSAHRGINYGYTF. CDR3 DNA sequence: TGTGCCAGCAGCGCCCACAGGGGGATTAACTATGGCTACACCTTC.